The sample holds a few counts of the clone carrying this TCR beta chain. Its target is unknown. This CDR3 has 16 amino acids. The junction had 5 bases not matched to a gene; V was cut back by 0 bases and J by 4 bases. Per germline, CDR1 SGHNT and CDR2 YENEEA. TCR beta libraries were built from RNA through three nested multiplex PCR rounds using modified ARM-PCR. Input was around 0.5 ug total RNA, reverse-transcribed with a C-beta primer. TCRdb processed the multiplex PCR reads anew with MiXCR; each CDR3 protein has one entry. The table has about 15,000 distinct CDR3 sequences, 55% to 75% seen once. This entry belongs to a study of tumor-infiltrating lymphocytes in glioblastoma multiforme. Study-wide findings and caveats: Unequal TCR RNA per T cell might skew measured clone sizes. No surface-marker sorting into functional T cell subtypes was done.

Source material: brain tumor tissue. The sequence was obtained from a male donor with glioblastoma. V and J are TRBV11-3 and TRBJ2-1; 8 nucleotides match TRBD2. Here the CDR3 reads CASSLDGSGTYNEQFF. CDR3 coding DNA: TGTGCCAGCAGCTTAGATGGTAGCGGGACGTACAATGAGCAGTTCTTC.